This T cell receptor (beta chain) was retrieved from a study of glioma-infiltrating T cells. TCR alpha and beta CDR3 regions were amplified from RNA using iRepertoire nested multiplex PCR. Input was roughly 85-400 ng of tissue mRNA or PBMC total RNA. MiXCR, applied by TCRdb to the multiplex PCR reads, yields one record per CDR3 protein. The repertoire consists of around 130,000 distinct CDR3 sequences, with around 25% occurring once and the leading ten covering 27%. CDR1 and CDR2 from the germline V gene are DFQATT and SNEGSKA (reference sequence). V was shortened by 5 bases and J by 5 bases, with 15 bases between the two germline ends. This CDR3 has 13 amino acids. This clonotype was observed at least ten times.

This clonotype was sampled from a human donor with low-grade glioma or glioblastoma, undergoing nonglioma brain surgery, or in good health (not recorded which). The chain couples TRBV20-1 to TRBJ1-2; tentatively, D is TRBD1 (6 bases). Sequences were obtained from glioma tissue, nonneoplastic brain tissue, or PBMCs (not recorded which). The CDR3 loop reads CSAFLGGAYGYTF. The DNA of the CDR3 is TGCAGTGCTTTCTTGGGGGGCGCTTATGGCTACACCTTC.